Shown below are 31 T cell receptor beta chains from a single sample sequenced in a study of cytomegalovirus exposure and HLA in healthy donors (dated by TCRdb to between 2016 and 2019). The method behind the library was the immunoSEQ multiplex PCR assay. For the multiplex PCR, a mixture combining 60 forward primers for TCR Vbeta segments and 13 reverse primers for TCR Jbeta segments was used. Drawn from immuneACCESS, this table holds only the in-frame rearrangements with V and J called that TCRdb kept. Clones are partly lost; checked studies trace under half to an unresolved V gene and leave the rest unexplained. The sample table includes roughly 80,000 clones. The ten largest clones capture about 13% of the sample. Sequencing was carried out using PBMCs. The receptors come from a man between 50 and 59 years old in good health and CMV-seropositive.

This rearrangement joins TRBV2 to TRBJ1-1, with no clear D. The V gene's germline CDR1 is SNHLY and CDR2 FYNNEI. This CDR3 has 13 residues. The V gene lost 3 bases and the J gene lost 1 base, with 6 bases spanning the gap. The CDR3 DNA sequence: TGTGCCAGCAGTGAGGAGGGGAACACTGAAGCTTTCTTT. As protein: CASSEEGNTEAFF. Full variable domain (outside the CDR3, taken from reference TRBV2 and TRBJ1-1): EPEVTQTPSHQVTQMGQEVILRCVPISNHLYFYWYRQILGQKVEFLVSFYNNEISEKSEIFDDQFSVERPDGSNFTLKIRSTKLEDSAMYFCASSEEGNTEAFFGQGTRLTVV.

The chain recombines TRBV5-5 with TRBJ2-7; 7 bases agree with TRBD2. Germline CDR1 and CDR2: SGHKS and YYEKEE (reference sequence). Unmatched junction bases numbered 5, after V lost 3 bases and J lost 2 bases. This CDR3 comprises 14 residues. In nucleotides, the CDR3 is TGTGCCAGCAGCTCCCTAGCGGCCGCCTACGAGCAGTACTTC. It codes for CASSSLAAAYEQYF.

This sequence joins TRBV19 and TRBJ2-7; 7 bases are shared with TRBD1. Per the germline V gene, CDR1 is LNHDA and CDR2 is SQIVND (reference sequence). Losses at the gene ends were 10 bases for V and 2 bases for J; bases not matched to a gene: 5. The CDR3 totals 12 residues. In DNA, the CDR3 is TGTGCCATCCTGGACAGGACCTACGAGCAGTACGTC. Its translation is CAILDRTYEQYV.

This chain links TRBV4-1 with TRBJ1-2; 7 bases line up with TRBD1. CDR1 and CDR2 from the germline V gene are MGHRA and YSYEKL. CDR3 length: 16 amino acids. The ends lost 4 bases at V and 0 bases at J; junction bases unmatched: 8. The CDR3 reads CASSLDRAEANYGYTF. CDR3 DNA: TGCGCCAGCAGCCTCGACAGGGCGGAGGCTAACTATGGCTACACCTTC.

The rearrangement uses TRBV15 and TRBJ2-3; 11 bases match TRBD2. This CDR3 is 15 amino acids long. Germline V lookup: CDR1 LNHNV, CDR2 YYDKDF (reference sequence). V lost 9 bases to trimming and J lost 4 bases; unmatched junction nucleotides: 9. The CDR3 nucleotides read TGTGCCACTGAACTCCTAGCGGGGGGTGCAGATACGCAGTATTTT. Protein product: CATELLAGGADTQYF. Full variable domain (remainder filled in from reference TRBV15 and TRBJ2-3): DAMVIQNPRYQVTQFGKPVTLSCSQTLNHNVMYWYQQKSSQAPKLLFHYYDKDFNNEADTPDNFQSRRPNTSFCFLDIRSPGLGDTAMYLCATELLAGGADTQYFGPGTRLTVL.

This chain connects TRBV9 to TRBJ2-1, with D perhaps TRBD2 (5 bases). With 0 bases removed from V and 5 bases from J, the gap between germline ends came to 12 bases. In germline, CDR1 is SGDLS, CDR2 YYNGEE. This CDR3 has 15 amino acids. The CDR3 reads CASSVAGNGNNEQFF. The CDR3 nucleotides are TGTGCCAGCAGCGTAGCCGGGAATGGGAACAATGAGCAGTTCTTC.

The chain employs TRBV5-6 and TRBJ2-7; 11 bases agree with TRBD2. CDR1 and CDR2 from the germline V gene are SGHDT and YYEEEE. The CDR3 length is 15 residues. J was trimmed by 3 bases and V by 2 bases; bases with no gene match: 4. CDR3 region: CASSFLAGGGYEQYV. CDR3 bases: TGTGCCAGCAGCTTTCTAGCGGGGGGAGGCTACGAGCAGTACGTC.

The chain combines TRBV9 with TRBJ2-3, with 9 bases identical to TRBD1. The CDR3 covers 15 residues. CDR1 and CDR2 from the germline V gene are SGDLS and YYNGEE. Trimming removed 0 bases from V and 3 bases from J; junction bases left unmatched: 2. The CDR3 is CASSVAGQGTDTQYF. The DNA for the CDR3 is TGTGCCAGCAGCGTAGCGGGACAGGGAACAGATACGCAGTATTTT.

The chain recombines TRBV6-1 with TRBJ2-7, with D tentatively TRBD1 (6 bases). V was pared by 6 bases and J by 3 bases, with 12 bases between. The germline V gene has CDR1 MNHNS and CDR2 SASEGT. The CDR3 is 13 residues long. CDR3 DNA: TGTGCCAGCAGGAATGGACAGTACTACGAGCAGTACGTC. Amino acid sequence: CASRNGQYYEQYV.

V and J are TRBV5-1 and TRBJ2-3; 8 nucleotides agree with TRBD1. This CDR3 spans 16 amino acids. J lost 0 bases, V lost 2 bases, and 5 bases had no gene match. Germline-derived CDR1 and CDR2 are SGHRS and YFSETQ. CDR3 loop: CASSFPPGGSTDTQYF. For the CDR3, the DNA is TGCGCCAGCAGCTTCCCCCCAGGGGGCAGCACAGATACGCAGTATTTT.

As for this clone: An end of the junction does not agree with germline; a read error may underlie this. The CDR3 is CASSAYSTGSFGGNTIYF. The CDR3 region has the DNA TGTGCCAGCAGTGCATACTCCACCGGGAGCTTCGGGGGAAATACCATATATTTT. V gene TRBV6-1 combines with J gene TRBJ1-3; possible D gene TRBD1, 5 bases. The CDR3 covers 18 residues. Germline assignment: CDR1 MNHNS and CDR2 SASEGT.

CDR3 nucleotides: TGTGCCAGCAGTTCCCCGAGCTCCTACGAGCAGTACTTC. Translating it yields CASSSPSSYEQYF. This chain links TRBV28 with TRBJ2-7, with D unresolved. This CDR3 has 13 amino acids. CDR1 and CDR2 from the germline V gene are MDHEN and SYDVKM. Trimming removed 4 bases at V and 0 bases at J, with 7 bases between.

The chain has TRBV28 and TRBJ2-1, with D maybe TRBD1 (5 bases). The V gene lost 2 bases and the J gene lost 10 bases, with 15 bases spanning the gap. This CDR3 is built from 14 residues. Germline lookup yields CDR1 MDHEN and CDR2 SYDVKM. The CDR3 is CASSLASVREEQFF. CDR3 coding DNA: TGTGCCAGCAGTTTAGCTTCCGTCAGGGAAGAGCAGTTCTTC.

The chain employs TRBV7-2 and TRBJ1-5; D not certain. V dropped 5 bases and J dropped 2 bases, with 10 bases sitting between them. Germline CDR1 and CDR2: SGHTA and FQGNSA. The CDR3 length is 14 residues. CDR3 DNA sequence: TGTGCCAGCAGCCCTGACACCCGCAATCAGCCCCAGCATTTT. As protein: CASSPDTRNQPQHF.

For the CDR3, the DNA is TGTGCCAGCAGTTTGGACCAGCGGGAGACCCAGTACTTC. Amino acid sequence: CASSLDQRETQYF. The chain has TRBV28 and TRBJ2-5, with a possible D match to TRBD2 (5 bases). The CDR3 runs 13 residues. CDR1 MDHEN and CDR2 SYDVKM come from the germline V gene. Between the trimmed V and J ends, which lost 3 bases and 5 bases, there was a span of 10 bases.

V is TRBV19 and J is TRBJ2-2; the match to TRBD1 covers 9 bases. The J segment lost 5 bases and the V segment lost 5 bases, leaving 3 bases of the junction unmatched. Germline lookup yields CDR1 LNHDA and CDR2 SQIVND (reference sequence). The CDR3 has 14 amino acids. CDR3 in amino acids: CASSADRGTGELFF. In nucleotides, the CDR3 is TGTGCCAGTAGTGCCGACAGGGGGACCGGGGAGCTGTTTTTT. The full variable domain, its missing parts supplied by reference TRBV19 and TRBJ2-2, is DGGITQSPKYLFRKEGQNVTLSCEQNLNHDAMYWYRQDPGQGLRLIYYSQIVNDFQKGDIAEGYSVSREKKESFPLTVTSAQKNPTAFYLCASSADRGTGELFFGEGSRLTVL.

The chain employs TRBV28 and TRBJ1-4; a possible D gene is TRBD1 (5 bases). Trimming pared 1 base from V and 1 base from J, leaving 10 bases between. This CDR3 region has 16 residues. Germline lookup yields CDR1 MDHEN and CDR2 SYDVKM. DNA for the CDR3: TGTGCCAGCAGTTTATCGGGGGAGGGAACTAATGAAAAACTGTTTTTT. Encoded protein: CASSLSGEGTNEKLFF. Together with reference TRBV28 and TRBJ1-4, the CDR3 gives the full variable domain: DVKVTQSSRYLVKRTGEKVFLECVQDMDHENMFWYRQDPGLGLRLIYFSYDVKMKEKGDIPEGYSVSREKKERFSLILESASTNQTSMYLCASSLSGEGTNEKLFFGSGTQLSVL.

This chain joins TRBV19 and TRBJ1-2; 8 nucleotides align to TRBD1. Germline assignment: CDR1 LNHDA and CDR2 SQIVND (reference sequence). The CDR3 spans 16 residues. V lost 2 bases, J lost 8 bases, and 13 bases stayed unmatched. The CDR3 DNA is TGTGCCAGTAGTATAAGGGACCAAACAGGGGGAGAAGGCTACACCTTC. Its protein product is CASSIRDQTGGEGYTF.

The chain recombines TRBV5-1 with TRBJ1-1; tentatively, D is TRBD1 (6 bases). The length of the CDR3 is 14 residues. Germline loops: CDR1 SGHRS, CDR2 YFSETQ. With 2 bases removed from V and 5 bases from J, the gap between germline ends came to 13 bases. The CDR3 loop reads CASSFRAGATEAFF. CDR3 nucleotides: TGCGCCAGCAGCTTTCGGGCAGGGGCGACTGAAGCTTTCTTT.

The genes are TRBV6-1 and TRBJ2-5, with D perhaps TRBD1 (5 bases). CDR3 size: 14 residues. CDR1 is MNHNS, CDR2 SASEGT, per germline. Trimming took 1 base from V and 2 from J, leaving 8 bases between them. The CDR3 loop is CASSEVRQQETQYF. CDR3 coding DNA: TGTGCCAGCAGTGAAGTTCGACAGCAAGAGACCCAGTACTTC.

This chain connects TRBV4-1 to TRBJ1-2; D uncertain. The CDR3 runs 14 residues. The V and J ends lost 0 bases and 3 bases respectively, with 8 bases between them. CDR1 and CDR2 from the germline V gene are MGHRA and YSYEKL. The CDR3 here is CASSQEYEDYGYTF. The CDR3 DNA reads TGCGCCAGCAGCCAAGAATACGAGGACTATGGCTACACCTTC.

This chain joins TRBV2 and TRBJ2-5, with 11 bases aligning to TRBD2. Germline CDR1 is SNHLY and CDR2 is FYNNEI. The V segment lost 3 bases and the J segment 7 bases; nucleotides outside the gene matches: 10. The CDR3 spans 16 residues. The CDR3 DNA reads TGTGCCAGCAGTGAGGGGGGACTAGCGGCTCGGGGGACCCAGTACTTC. This sequence encodes CASSEGGLAARGTQYF.

The chain is built from TRBV19 and TRBJ2-2, with D unresolved. The CDR3 has 13 residues. Trimming removed 6 bases from V and 1 base from J, with 6 bases in between. Germline CDR1 reads LNHDA; CDR2 reads SQIVND (reference sequence). For the CDR3, the DNA is TGTGCCAGTAGGCGGCAGAACACCGGGGAGCTGTTTTTT. Protein sequence: CASRRQNTGELFF.

The chain recombines TRBV19 with TRBJ1-1, with a possible D match to TRBD1 (5 bases). This CDR3 comprises 13 residues. Germline V CDR1 and CDR2: LNHDA, SQIVND (reference sequence). V was shortened by 0 bases and J by 4 bases, with 6 bases between the two germline ends. CDR3 loop: CASSIDRGTEAFF. As DNA, the CDR3 is TGTGCCAGTAGTATAGATAGGGGCACTGAAGCTTTCTTT. Complete variable domain (other parts from reference TRBV19 and TRBJ1-1): DGGITQSPKYLFRKEGQNVTLSCEQNLNHDAMYWYRQDPGQGLRLIYYSQIVNDFQKGDIAEGYSVSREKKESFPLTVTSAQKNPTAFYLCASSIDRGTEAFFGQGTRLTVV.

J is TRBJ2-5 and V is TRBV5-8, with TRBD1 as a possible D gene (5 bases). Germline V lookup: CDR1 SGHTS, CDR2 YDEGEE. The CDR3 runs to 16 residues. V lost 2 bases and J 3 bases, leaving 17 bases between the germline ends. CDR3 nucleotide sequence: TGTGCCAGCAGCTTCTACAGGTCGACCTACGAAGAGACCCAGTACTTC. Protein product: CASSFYRSTYEETQYF.

This chain uses TRBV4-1 with TRBJ2-3, with 14 bases lining up with TRBD2. Trimming cost V 3 bases and J 5 bases; bases outside gene matches: 7. Germline assignment: CDR1 MGHRA and CDR2 YSYEKL. This CDR3 is 17 amino acids long. The chain's CDR3 is CASSQGPGLAGEDTQYF. The CDR3 DNA reads TGCGCCAGCAGCCAGGGTCCGGGACTAGCGGGAGAAGATACGCAGTATTTT.

The chain employs TRBV4-2 and TRBJ1-6; 7 bases are shared with TRBD1. The ends lost 0 bases at V and 9 bases at J; junction bases unmatched: 5. The CDR3 is 15 residues long. Germline V gene sequence: CDR1 LGHNA, CDR2 YNFKEQ. The CDR3 loop reads CASSQDRTGVSPLHF. The CDR3 coding sequence is TGTGCCAGCAGCCAAGATAGAACAGGGGTTTCACCCCTCCACTTT.

The chain recombines TRBV7-9 with TRBJ2-2, with 7 bases fitting TRBD1. CDR3 length equals 16 residues. With V trimmed by 4 bases and J by 2 bases, 7 bases remained unmatched. CDR1 is SEHNR, CDR2 FQNEAQ, per germline (reference sequence). CDR3 sequence (DNA): TGTGCCAGCAGCTCGCGAACAGGGGCTAACACCGGGGAGCTGTTTTTT. It is translated as CASSSRTGANTGELFF.

V is TRBV6-1 and J is TRBJ1-2, with no clear D. Trimming shortened V by 5 bases and J by 2 bases, and 12 bases separated the two germline ends. Germline values: CDR1 MNHNS, CDR2 SASEGT. The CDR3 spans 14 residues. DNA of the CDR3: TGTGCCAGCAGTTATTCTGGAGGGAACTATGGCTACACCTTC. It encodes CASSYSGGNYGYTF.

This chain uses TRBV5-6 with TRBJ1-3; D unclear. The V end lost 2 bases, the J end lost 4 bases, and 16 bases lay between the germline ends. Germline assignment: CDR1 SGHDT and CDR2 YYEEEE. The CDR3 length is 16 residues. The CDR3 reads CASSFQGDYVGNTIYF. CDR3 DNA sequence: TGTGCCAGCAGCTTTCAAGGAGATTACGTCGGAAACACCATATATTTT. Variable domain in full (rest from reference TRBV5-6 and TRBJ1-3): DAGVTQSPTHLIKTRGQQVTLRCSPKSGHDTVSWYQQALGQGPQFIFQYYEEEERQRGNFPDRFSGHQFPNYSSELNVNALLLGDSALYLCASSFQGDYVGNTIYFGEGSWLTVV.

The rearrangement uses TRBV7-2 and TRBJ2-3; possible D gene TRBD2, 6 bases. The germline CDR1 and CDR2 sequences are SGHTA and FQGNSA. This CDR3 has 14 residues. Trimming stripped 1 base from V and 4 bases from J, with 9 bases between. Here the CDR3 DNA reads TGTGCCAGCAGCTTAGTGGGGGGTGCAGATACGCAGTATTTT. This sequence encodes CASSLVGGADTQYF.